This T cell receptor (beta chain) comes out of a study of tumor and adjacent non-tumor tissue in lung cancer. This sample's RNA came from whole unsorted tissue. As concerns this clonotype: Being one base from a much bigger clone, this may be a read error.

A modified ARM-PCR protocol with three rounds of nested PCR amplified TCRbeta. TCRdb recomputed calls from the multiplex PCR reads with MiXCR, one row per CDR3 protein. The sample carries about 140,000 distinct CDR3 sequences, 60% to 70% recorded once. The specimen sequenced was lung tumor tissue. This TCR derives from a man between 60 and 70 years old with small cell lung cancer.

The CDR3 sequence is CSARNAAGGSTDTQYF. The CDR3 nucleotides are TGCAGTGCTAGAAATGCGGCGGGAGGGTCGACAGATACGCAGTATTTT. The genes are TRBV20-1 and TRBJ2-3; TRBD2 agrees at 9 bases. Trimming took 2 bases from V and 3 from J; bases not matched to a gene: 9. The CDR3 is 16 residues long. The germline CDR1 and CDR2 sequences are DFQATT and SNEGSKA (reference sequence).